This entry concerns a single TCR beta chain. The data were obtained in a study of cytomegalovirus exposure and HLA in healthy donors. The PCR ran on 60 Vbeta and 13 Jbeta primers. In the original analysis: Around 9.9 million shared chains were among the roughly 80 million unique TCR beta chains that a later analysis counted. Repertoires were generated with immunoSEQ multiplex PCR, while TCRdb's copy carries only in-frame clones and drops some. The V and J calls and clone size come from that table; D and trimming were worked out from the DNA. The sample contains more than 60,000 clones, around three quarters of which appear only once. The sequencing input was PBMCs. The receptor comes from a woman under 40 in good health and CMV-seronegative.

The CDR3 DNA follows: TGTGCCTGGAACGCAGGGATCTACGAGCAGTACTTC. Residues: CAWNAGIYEQYF. This chain uses TRBV30 with TRBJ2-7; maybe TRBD1 (5 bases). This CDR3 contains 12 residues. V was pared by 4 bases and J by 3 bases, with 10 bases between. In germline, CDR1 is GTSNPN, CDR2 SVGIG (reference sequence).